Below are 21 T cell receptor beta chains sequenced from a single sample in a study of shared clonotypes between healthy human individuals. Method: immunoSEQ multiplex PCR; TCRdb's copy keeps in-frame clones and lacks some. The data hold 550,000 to 800,000 clones, with less than 95% observed a single time. Material: memory CD8+ T cells from PBMCs. Subset reported: CD45RO+ cells pooled with CCR7-negative TemRA cells. The origin of the receptors is a man aged 18 to 30 in good health. Some clones in this sample may be carry-over from other donors' samples.

This sequence joins TRBV28 and TRBJ2-1; the D gene is possibly TRBD2 (5 bases). The CDR3 is 14 amino acids. Looked up from germline, CDR1 is MDHEN and CDR2 is SYDVKM. V was clipped by 3 bases and J by 6 bases, with 12 bases between them. This CDR3 reads CASSFFRGPNEQFF. CDR3 bases: TGTGCCAGCAGTTTCTTTCGGGGTCCCAATGAGCAGTTCTTC.

The V and J genes are TRBV27 and TRBJ2-5, with D perhaps TRBD1 or TRBD2 (6 bases each). Trimming took off 4 bases at V and 1 base at J, with 13 bases between the two ends. CDR1 is MNHEY, CDR2 SMNVEV, per germline (reference sequence). This CDR3 comprises 15 residues. The CDR3 sequence: CASSWGAGSQETQYF. CDR3 bases: TGTGCCAGCAGTTGGGGGGCAGGGTCCCAAGAGACCCAGTACTTC.

This rearrangement joins TRBV19 to TRBJ2-7; D ambiguous. Germline loops: CDR1 LNHDA, CDR2 SQIVND (reference sequence). Trimming stripped 3 bases from V and 4 bases from J, with 16 bases between. CDR3 length: 15 amino acids. CDR3 nucleotide sequence: TGTGCCAGTAGTATTGGTCAGGAGAGTGGGTACGAGCAGTACTTC. It encodes CASSIGQESGYEQYF.

This chain's CDR3 is CSVEDRSKTSGANVLTF. Written as DNA, the CDR3 is TGCAGCGTTGAAGATCGGAGCAAGACCTCTGGGGCCAACGTCCTGACTTTC. The chain recombines TRBV29-1 with TRBJ2-6; no firm D call. Germline V gene sequence: CDR1 SQVTM, CDR2 ANQGSEA. The CDR3 contains 17 residues. Trimming took 0 bases from V and 0 from J, leaving 12 bases between them.

The gene calls are TRBV27 and TRBJ2-7, with TRBD2 matching over 9 bases. This CDR3 region has 17 residues. J was trimmed by 2 bases and V by 6 bases; bases with no gene match: 14. Germline V gene lookup returns CDR1 MNHEY and CDR2 SMNVEV (reference sequence). CDR3 residues: CASSPQPSAGGAYEQYF. Here the CDR3 DNA reads TGTGCCAGCAGCCCACAACCCTCAGCGGGAGGTGCCTACGAGCAGTACTTC.

Of note for this clone: Mismatch with germline at one junction end may stem from a read error. CDR3 region: CASSLFTDVSRFVF. The CDR3, as DNA: TGTGCCAGCAGTTTATTTACTGACGTGTCTAGGTTTGTCTTC. The J gene is TRBJ2-1, the V gene TRBV28; D remains ambiguous. The germline V gene has CDR1 MDHEN and CDR2 SYDVKM. CDR3 length: 14 residues.

The V call is TRBV7-6, the J call TRBJ1-4, with D possibly matching TRBD1 (5 bases). The CDR3 is made up of 16 amino acids. Germline V lookup: CDR1 SGHVS, CDR2 FNYEAQ. Trimming stripped 5 bases from V and 7 bases from J, with 20 bases between. Here the CDR3 reads CASSAIVDSPGEKLFF. The CDR3 DNA follows: TGTGCCAGCAGCGCCATTGTAGACAGTCCCGGTGAAAAACTGTTTTTT.

The rearrangement links TRBV6-6 to TRBJ2-1, with TRBD2 matching 8 bases. The CDR3 runs 15 residues. Trimming removed 5 bases from V and 1 base from J; junction bases left unmatched: 4. CDR1 MNHNY and CDR2 SVGAGI come from the germline V gene (reference sequence). The CDR3 here is CASSPSGSSYNEQFF. The CDR3 DNA follows: TGTGCCAGCAGTCCGAGCGGGAGTTCCTACAATGAGCAGTTCTTC.

CDR3 in amino acids: CASSQDGWLGTDTQYF. The CDR3, as DNA: TGTGCCAGCAGCCAAGATGGGTGGCTAGGAACAGATACGCAGTATTTT. This chain links TRBV14 with TRBJ2-3; D gene ambiguous. Trimming took off 0 bases at V and 3 bases at J, with 13 bases between the two ends. Germline-derived CDR1 and CDR2 are SGHDN and FVKESK. This CDR3 region has 16 residues.

This clone was counted a few times. The chain has TRBV9 and TRBJ2-1; 13 bases map to TRBD2. The V segment lost 0 bases and the J segment 8 bases; nucleotides outside the gene matches: 17. This CDR3 comprises 20 residues. Per germline, CDR1 SGDLS and CDR2 YYNGEE. The DNA for the CDR3 is TGTGCCAGCAGCGTAGGATCGGGACTAGCGGGAAAGGTTGGTAGCGATGAGCAGTTCTTC. Translating gives CASSVGSGLAGKVGSDEQFF.

As DNA, the CDR3 is TGTGCCAGCAGCCCGTTATGGGGCAGCCCGAACACTGAAGCTTTCTTT. Amino acids: CASSPLWGSPNTEAFF. The chain is built from TRBV5-6 and TRBJ1-1, with D possibly matching TRBD1 (5 bases). V was shortened by 4 bases and J by 1 base, with 17 bases between the two germline ends. This CDR3 is built from 16 residues. Germline loops: CDR1 SGHDT, CDR2 YYEEEE.

The genes are TRBV6-5 and TRBJ1-1, with 7 bases that match TRBD1. V was pared by 0 bases and J by 6 bases, with 4 bases of the junction left unmatched. This CDR3 is built from 14 residues. In germline, CDR1 is MNHEY, CDR2 SVGAGI. CDR3 residues: CASSYSNRGPEAFF. The CDR3, as DNA: TGTGCCAGCAGTTACTCGAACAGGGGACCTGAAGCTTTCTTT.

The chain links TRBV7-9 to TRBJ1-2, with D possibly matching TRBD1 (5 bases). CDR1 is SEHNR, CDR2 FQNEAQ, per germline (reference sequence). The CDR3 loop spans 14 amino acids. With 1 base removed from V and 0 bases from J, the gap between germline ends came to 6 bases. The CDR3 nucleotides are TGTGCCAGCAGCTTAGTGACAGCTAACTATGGCTACACCTTC. Amino acids: CASSLVTANYGYTF.

The gene calls are TRBV2 and TRBJ2-3; possibly TRBD2 for D (5 bases). This CDR3 is 17 amino acids long. Trimming pared 7 bases from V and 8 bases from J, leaving 28 bases between. Germline V gene data show CDR1 as SNHLY and CDR2 as FYNNEI. CDR3: CASTPPPSILTPSTQYF. CDR3 DNA: TGTGCCAGCACCCCCCCACCTAGCATTCTGACTCCAAGTACGCAGTATTTT.

The chain joins TRBV19 to TRBJ2-7; D is uncertain. CDR1 and CDR2 from the germline V gene are LNHDA and SQIVND (reference sequence). V dropped 5 bases and J dropped 2 bases, with 13 bases sitting between them. The CDR3 totals 14 residues. The CDR3 here is CASSSRTLTYEQYF. In nucleotides, the CDR3 is TGTGCCAGTAGTTCTCGGACCCTGACCTACGAGCAGTACTTC.

The CDR3 DNA sequence: TGTGCCAGCAGACCCGACCCGGGGCGGCCTAAAGGGAGGGCCAACGTCCTGACTTTC. Translation gives CASRPDPGRPKGRANVLTF. The chain carries TRBV28 and TRBJ2-6; D may be TRBD1 or TRBD2 (5 bases each). Trimming took off 6 bases at V and 5 bases at J, with 26 bases between the two ends. The CDR3 consists of 19 residues. From germline, CDR1 is MDHEN and CDR2 SYDVKM.

V and J are TRBV5-1 and TRBJ2-1; D unresolved. Trimming removed 1 base from V and 5 bases from J, with 25 bases in between. This CDR3 contains 19 residues. The V gene's germline CDR1 is SGHRS and CDR2 YFSETQ. The CDR3 DNA reads as TGCGCCAGCAGCTTGCTGTTTGGCAAGGTCGGCAGCGTGAACAATGAGCAGTTCTTC. Encoded protein: CASSLLFGKVGSVNNEQFF.

This chain uses TRBV7-6 with TRBJ2-1; D not certain. CDR1 and CDR2 (germline): SGHVS, FNYEAQ. This CDR3 comprises 16 residues. V gave up 6 bases and J gave up 3 bases, with 18 bases separating them. CDR3 bases: TGTGCCAGCAGTTACGTGACCCGAGAAGGCTACAATGAGCAGTTCTTC. Translation: CASSYVTREGYNEQFF.

The V gene is TRBV28, the J gene TRBJ2-3, with 13 bases aligning to TRBD2. The CDR3 contains 16 residues. CDR1 MDHEN and CDR2 SYDVKM come from the germline V gene. Unmatched junction bases numbered 6, after V lost 7 bases and J lost 2 bases. Written as DNA, the CDR3 is TGTGCCAGCAATGGACTAGCGGGAGAGCACACAGATACGCAGTATTTT. It codes for CASNGLAGEHTDTQYF.

A single count supports this clone. The chain joins TRBV19 to TRBJ1-5, with a weak D call TRBD1 (6 bases). V lost 5 bases to trimming and J lost 3 bases, with 14 bases between them. Germline V gene sequence: CDR1 LNHDA, CDR2 SQIVND (reference sequence). The CDR3 is made up of 15 amino acids. The CDR3 DNA follows: TGTGCCAGTAGTGTCGGGACACAGGACAATCAGCCCCAGCATTTT. It is translated as CASSVGTQDNQPQHF. The full variable domain, with the rest looked up from reference TRBV19 and TRBJ1-5, is DGGITQSPKYLFRKEGQNVTLSCEQNLNHDAMYWYRQDPGQGLRLIYYSQIVNDFQKGDIAEGYSVSREKKESFPLTVTSAQKNPTAFYLCASSVGTQDNQPQHFGDGTRLSIL.

On this clone itself: Within the sample, other DNA sequences also encode this same CDR3. The chain links TRBV7-8 to TRBJ1-5; D is ambiguous. The CDR3 runs 13 residues. Germline V gene lookup returns CDR1 SGHVS and CDR2 FQNEAQ. With 5 bases removed from V and 4 bases from J, the gap between germline ends came to 9 bases. CDR3 protein: CASSAGSNQPQHF. DNA of the CDR3: TGTGCCAGCAGCGCGGGAAGTAATCAGCCCCAGCATTTT.